Below, one T cell receptor beta chain is given with its context. The entry originates in a study of blood T cell repertoires in COVID-19. V was trimmed by 5 bases and J by 9 bases, leaving 11 bases between them. Per the germline V gene, CDR1 is SGHDN and CDR2 is FVKESK. The CDR3 is 12 amino acids. Generated by immunoSEQ multiplex PCR, the TCRdb table keeps only in-frame clones and is missing some. This table holds 63,000 or so clones, roughly 82% found once. The origin of this receptor is a man of 80 years or more with active COVID-19. The sequencing input was peripheral blood. The chain combines TRBV14 with TRBJ2-1, with D maybe TRBD1 (6 bases). The chain's CDR3 is CASSAQGFEQFF. The CDR3 nucleotides read TGTGCCAGCAGCGCACAGGGATTTGAGCAGTTCTTC.